These T cell receptor beta chains were read from a single sample in a study of PD-1 blockade in classical Hodgkin lymphoma. Some clones are missing from TCRdb's copy, which holds only in-frame ones; the method was immunoSEQ multiplex PCR. The table shows tens of thousands of clones, with around 75% occurring only once. Sample: CD4+ T cells from blood, taken before the fourth cycle of nivolumab. These receptors originate from a human donor with classical Hodgkin lymphoma. Both conserved end residues are part of each CDR3. A D gene is named only where the DNA matches it firmly. Clone size is not always given. Where it is, it says once, few, many or a class for expanded clones.

V	J	size	D	DNA	CDR3
TRBV7-3	TRBJ2-1	.	TRBD2	TGTGCCAGCAGCCCGACTGGCCCCTCAGCGGGGGGGTCTTACAATGAGCAGTTCTTC	CASSPTGPSAGGSYNEQFF
TRBV30	TRBJ2-1	.	.	TGTGCCTGGCGGGGACACCTCAATGAGCAGTTCTTC	CAWRGHLNEQFF
TRBV4-2	TRBJ1-3	.	TRBD1	TGTGCCAGCAGCCAAGATAACAGGGGAGGAAACACCATATATTTT	CASSQDNRGGNTIYF
TRBV7-9	TRBJ2-1	.	TRBD1	TGTGCCAGCAGCTTAGCTCCCGGGACAGGGATACCCCATGAGCAGTTCTTC	CASSLAPGTGIPHEQFF
TRBV19	TRBJ2-7	once	TRBD1	TGTGCCAGTAGTCCGAAGGGACAGGAGGGGTCCTACGAGCAGTACTTC	CASSPKGQEGSYEQYF
TRBV7-8	TRBJ2-6	.	TRBD1	TGTGCCAGCAGGCAGACAGGGGATGGGTCTGGGGCCAACGTCCTGACTTTC	CASRQTGDGSGANVLTF
TRBV4-2	TRBJ1-2	.	.	TGTGCCAGCAGCCAAGCGGGGGGAAATAACTATGGCTACACCTTC	CASSQAGGNNYGYTF
TRBV28	TRBJ2-3	.	.	TGTGCCAGCAGCGGTCATTGGCGAGATACGCAGTATTTT	CASSGHWRDTQYF
TRBV5-1	TRBJ2-2	.	TRBD1	TGCGCCAGCAGCTTGCCAGGGGGCGAAACCGGGGAGCTGTTTTTT	CASSLPGGETGELFF
TRBV6-5	TRBJ2-5	.	TRBD1	TGTGCCAGCAGTTACTCCGGGACAGGGCCAGGGGAGACCCAGTACTTC	CASSYSGTGPGETQYF
TRBV29-1	TRBJ1-4	.	TRBD1	TGCAGCGTTAAGGTTCCGGGACAGGTGTTTTTT	CSVKVPGQVFF
TRBV18	TRBJ2-1	.	TRBD1	TGTGCCAGCTCACCATCGGGACAGGGGCAGTTCTTC	CASSPSGQGQFF
TRBV28	TRBJ2-1	.	.	TGTCTCACCTCCTCCTACAATGAGCAGTTCTTC	CLTSSYNEQFF
TRBV9	TRBJ2-2	.	TRBD2	TGTGCCAGCAGCGTAGGAGGCGGGGGGACGAACACCGGGGAGCTGTTTTTT	CASSVGGGGTNTGELFF
TRBV19	TRBJ1-5	.	TRBD1	TGTGCCAGTAGTACTCAGGGGGCGCGGTTCGATCAGCCCCAGCATTTT	CASSTQGARFDQPQHF
TRBV7-2	TRBJ1-2	.	.	TGTGCCAGCAGCTTTGGTGGAGTCAGGGAACATGGCTACACCTTC	CASSFGGVREHGYTF
TRBV4-2	TRBJ2-6	once	TRBD1	TGTGCCAGCAGCCAAGAGACAGGGGACGGGGCCAACGTCCTGACTTTC	CASSQETGDGANVLTF
TRBV7-9	TRBJ1-1	.	.	TGTGCCAGCAGCTTAGAACCGAACACTGAAGCTTTCTTT	CASSLEPNTEAFF
TRBV6-6	TRBJ1-5	.	.	TGTGCCAGCAGTCATAATCAGCCCCAGCATTTT	CASSHNQPQHF
TRBV6-5	TRBJ1-3	.	.	TGTGCCAGCAGTCGGTCCTCTGGAAACACCATATATTTT	CASSRSSGNTIYF
TRBV28	TRBJ2-6	.	TRBD1	TGTGCCAGCATCTCGGACAGGGGATTAGGGTCTGGGGCCAACGTCCTGACTTTC	CASISDRGLGSGANVLTF
TRBV6-6	TRBJ1-5	.	.	TGTGCCAGCAGGACCGGGACATTTAAGGAGCCCCAGCATTTT	CASRTGTFKEPQHF
TRBV2	TRBJ2-2	.	TRBD2	TGTGCCAGCCAACAGCGGGGGACCGGGGAGCTGTTTTTT	CASQQRGTGELFF
TRBV5-4	TRBJ1-2	few	.	TGTGCCAGCAGCTTGCCAGGGGCGGTGGACTATGGCTACACCTTC	CASSLPGAVDYGYTF
TRBV11-2	TRBJ2-5	few	.	TGTGCCAGCAGCTTAGACGGGCGGGGAAGGGAGACCCAGTACTTC	CASSLDGRGRETQYF
TRBV29-1	TRBJ1-1	.	.	TGCAGCGTTGAAGGGGACGTGAGGGGTAACACTGAAGCTTTCTTT	CSVEGDVRGNTEAFF
TRBV7-9	TRBJ2-7	.	.	TGTGCCAGCAGCTTAGTAGCGAGATACGAGCAGTACTTC	CASSLVARYEQYF
TRBV4-3	TRBJ2-7	.	.	TGCGCCAGCAGCCAAATACAGGGAGGCGAGCAGTACTTC	CASSQIQGGEQYF
TRBV4-2	TRBJ1-3	.	.	TGTGCCAGCAGCCCAGAGGTGGCTTTGATGTCGGGAAACACCATATATTTT	CASSPEVALMSGNTIYF
TRBV7-2	TRBJ2-7	.	.	TGTGCCAGCAGCTTTCAGGGGACCAGTCCCCACGAGCAGTACTTC	CASSFQGTSPHEQYF
TRBV5-4	TRBJ2-3	.	.	TGTGCCAGCAGCTTTGGGGCTAGCTCAGGTCCCACAGATACGCAGTATTTT	CASSFGASSGPTDTQYF
TRBV7-6	TRBJ2-7	.	.	TGTGCCAGCAGCCCCGGACAGCTCTCCTACGAGCAGTACTTC	CASSPGQLSYEQYF
TRBV10-3	TRBJ1-5	once	.	TGTGCCATCAGTCGACAGGAAAGCAATCAGCCCCAGCATTTT	CAISRQESNQPQHF
TRBV18	TRBJ1-1	once	TRBD1	TGTGCCAGCTCACCACCGGGGAGGGACAGGTGGGACACTGAAGCTTTCTTT	CASSPPGRDRWDTEAFF
TRBV9	TRBJ1-1	.	.	TGTGCCAGCTCGTCTCACACCGACACTGAAGCTTTCTTT	CASSSHTDTEAFF
TRBV2	TRBJ1-2	few	TRBD1	TGTGCCAGCAGCCCTTTTGGGGACAGCATCTATGGCTACACCTTC	CASSPFGDSIYGYTF
TRBV14	TRBJ1-1	.	.	TGTGCCAGCAGCCAAGAGGGTTGGACTGAAGCTTTCTTT	CASSQEGWTEAFF
TRBV7-9	TRBJ2-1	.	.	TGTGCCAGCACAGGAGGCGAAACCTACAATGAGCAGTTCTTC	CASTGGETYNEQFF
TRBV5-1	TRBJ1-2	.	.	TGCGCCAGCAGCACGAACGGCCCCGAGGATCTTGGCTACACCTTC	CASSTNGPEDLGYTF
TRBV6-5	TRBJ1-1	.	.	TGTGCCAGCAGTCCCGAACCGGGGAATCCCACTGAAGCTTTCTTT	CASSPEPGNPTEAFF
TRBV28	TRBJ1-2	.	.	TGTGCCAGCGCCCACAGGGGCTACACCTTC	CASAHRGYTF
TRBV11-3	TRBJ2-7	.	.	TGTGCCAGCAGCTTAGCACCGGGGGAGGCCTACGAGCAGTACTTC	CASSLAPGEAYEQYF
TRBV5-1	TRBJ2-7	.	.	TGCGCCAGCAGCTTGGGAGGGGACTCTCGCTACGAGCAGTACTTC	CASSLGGDSRYEQYF
TRBV25-1	TRBJ1-1	.	.	TGTGCCAGCAGTTCGGAGACAGAAGCTTTCTTT	CASSSETEAFF
TRBV7-2	TRBJ1-1	few	.	TGTGCCAGCAGCCCAGGGATTGAAACTGAAGCTTTCTTT	CASSPGIETEAFF
TRBV6-6	TRBJ1-1	.	TRBD1	TGTGCCAGCAGCCGGACAGGGGACAACACTGAAGCTTTCTTT	CASSRTGDNTEAFF
TRBV5-1	TRBJ1-1	.	.	TGCGCCAGCAAAACCGGGACATATAACACTGAAGCTTTCTTT	CASKTGTYNTEAFF
TRBV6-5	TRBJ1-2	.	.	TGTGCCAGCAGGTCTCTTGGGGCCAGGAGGGCTGGCTACACCTTC	CASRSLGARRAGYTF
TRBV5-6	TRBJ1-2	.	.	TGTGCCAGCAGCTTGGAGGGAGGCTACACCTTC	CASSLEGGYTF
TRBV9	TRBJ2-5	.	.	TGTGCCAGCAGCCCGAGCACCCGCGGAGAGACCCAGTACTTC	CASSPSTRGETQYF
TRBV28	TRBJ1-2	.	.	TGTGCCAGCAGTTTAAGGGTGAGCTATGGCTACACCTTC	CASSLRVSYGYTF